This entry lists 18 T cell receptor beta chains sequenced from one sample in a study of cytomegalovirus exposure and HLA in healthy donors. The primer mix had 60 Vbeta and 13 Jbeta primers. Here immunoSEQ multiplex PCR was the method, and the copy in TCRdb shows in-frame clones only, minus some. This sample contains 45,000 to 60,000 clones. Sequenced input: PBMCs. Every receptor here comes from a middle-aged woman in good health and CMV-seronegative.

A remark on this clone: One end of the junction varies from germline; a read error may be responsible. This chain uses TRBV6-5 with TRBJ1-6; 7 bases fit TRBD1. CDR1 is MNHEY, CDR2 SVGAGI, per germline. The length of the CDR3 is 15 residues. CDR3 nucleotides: TGTGCCAGCAGGGAGACAGGGTATAGGTATTCACACCTCCACTTT. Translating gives CASRETGYRYSHLHF.

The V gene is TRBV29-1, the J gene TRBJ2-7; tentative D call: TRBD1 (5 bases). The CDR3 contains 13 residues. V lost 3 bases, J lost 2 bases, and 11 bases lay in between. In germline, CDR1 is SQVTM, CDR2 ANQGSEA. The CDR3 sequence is CSVEGRDAYEQYF. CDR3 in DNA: TGCAGCGTTGAGGGCAGGGATGCCTACGAGCAGTACTTC.

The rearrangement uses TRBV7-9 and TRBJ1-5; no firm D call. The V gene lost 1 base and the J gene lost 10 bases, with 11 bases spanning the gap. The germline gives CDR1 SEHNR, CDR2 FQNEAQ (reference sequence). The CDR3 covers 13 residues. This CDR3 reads CASSLEGGKPQHF. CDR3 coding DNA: TGTGCCAGCAGCTTAGAAGGAGGGAAACCCCAGCATTTT. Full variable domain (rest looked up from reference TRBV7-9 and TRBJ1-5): DTGVSQNPRHKITKRGQNVTFRCDPISEHNRLYWYRQTLGQGPEFLTYFQNEAQLEKSRLLSDRFSAERPKGSFSTLEIQRTEQGDSAMYLCASSLEGGKPQHFGDGTRLSIL.

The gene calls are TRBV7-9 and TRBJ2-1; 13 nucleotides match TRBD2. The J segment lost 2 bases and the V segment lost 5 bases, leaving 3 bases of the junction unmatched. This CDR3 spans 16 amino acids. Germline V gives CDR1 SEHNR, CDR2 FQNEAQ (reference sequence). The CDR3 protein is CASSPGTSGTYNEQFF. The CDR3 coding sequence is TGTGCCAGCAGCCCCGGGACTAGCGGGACCTACAATGAGCAGTTCTTC.

CDR3 loop: CASSSGQGEKLFF. As DNA, the CDR3 is TGTGCCAGCAGCTCGGGTCAAGGTGAAAAACTGTTTTTT. This rearrangement joins TRBV7-9 to TRBJ1-4; no definite D call. This CDR3 has 13 residues. Trimming cost V 4 bases and J 7 bases, with 10 bases left between them. The germline gives CDR1 SEHNR, CDR2 FQNEAQ (reference sequence).

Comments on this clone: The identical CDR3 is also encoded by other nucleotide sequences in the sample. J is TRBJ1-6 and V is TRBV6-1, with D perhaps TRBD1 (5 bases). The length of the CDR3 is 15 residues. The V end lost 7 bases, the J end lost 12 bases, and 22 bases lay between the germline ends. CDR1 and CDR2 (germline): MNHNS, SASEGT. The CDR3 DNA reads TGTGCCAGCACCGCGTGGGGAGGGGCCTTAGAACCCCTCCACTTT. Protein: CASTAWGGALEPLHF.

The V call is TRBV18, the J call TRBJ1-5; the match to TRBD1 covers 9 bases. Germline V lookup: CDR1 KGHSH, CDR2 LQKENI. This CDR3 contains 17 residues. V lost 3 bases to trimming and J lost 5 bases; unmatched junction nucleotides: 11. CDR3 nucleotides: TGTGCCAGCTCACCCAGTTCTGGGACAGGGAGTGATCAGCCCCAGCATTTT. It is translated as CASSPSSGTGSDQPQHF.

In nucleotides, the CDR3 is TGTGCCAGCAGTTCCCGACAAGACAGGGGGAACGAGCAGTACTTC. This sequence encodes CASSSRQDRGNEQYF. This chain links TRBV28 with TRBJ2-7, with 9 nucleotides matching TRBD1. V shed 4 bases, J shed 5 bases, and the junction held 9 bases outside the gene matches. Germline V gene data show CDR1 as MDHEN and CDR2 as SYDVKM. The CDR3 loop spans 15 amino acids. Variable domain in full (rest from reference TRBV28 and TRBJ2-7): DVKVTQSSRYLVKRTGEKVFLECVQDMDHENMFWYRQDPGLGLRLIYFSYDVKMKEKGDIPEGYSVSREKKERFSLILESASTNQTSMYLCASSSRQDRGNEQYFGPGTRLTVT.

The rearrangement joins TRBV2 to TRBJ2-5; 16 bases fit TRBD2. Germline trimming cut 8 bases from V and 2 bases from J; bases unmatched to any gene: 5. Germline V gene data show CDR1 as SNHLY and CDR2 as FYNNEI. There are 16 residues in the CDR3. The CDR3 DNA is TGTGCCAGCGGAGGGACTAGCGGGGGGGTTCAAGAGACCCAGTACTTC. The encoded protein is CASGGTSGGVQETQYF. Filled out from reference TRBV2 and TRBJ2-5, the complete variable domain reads EPEVTQTPSHQVTQMGQEVILRCVPISNHLYFYWYRQILGQKVEFLVSFYNNEISEKSEIFDDQFSVERPDGSNFTLKIRSTKLEDSAMYFCASGGTSGGVQETQYFGPGTRLLVL.

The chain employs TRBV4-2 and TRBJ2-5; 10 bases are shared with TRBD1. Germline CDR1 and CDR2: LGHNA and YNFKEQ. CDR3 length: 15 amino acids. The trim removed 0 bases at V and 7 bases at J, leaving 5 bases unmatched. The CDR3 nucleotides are TGTGCCAGCAGCCAAGAGGGACAGGGGATCCGGACCCAGTACTTC. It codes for CASSQEGQGIRTQYF.

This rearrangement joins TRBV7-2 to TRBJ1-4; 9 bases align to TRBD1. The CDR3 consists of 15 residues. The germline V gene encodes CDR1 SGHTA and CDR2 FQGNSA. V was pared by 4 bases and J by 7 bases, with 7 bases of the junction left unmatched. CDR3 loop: CASSSQGQGGEKLFF. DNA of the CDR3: TGTGCCAGCAGCTCCCAGGGACAGGGCGGTGAAAAACTGTTTTTT.

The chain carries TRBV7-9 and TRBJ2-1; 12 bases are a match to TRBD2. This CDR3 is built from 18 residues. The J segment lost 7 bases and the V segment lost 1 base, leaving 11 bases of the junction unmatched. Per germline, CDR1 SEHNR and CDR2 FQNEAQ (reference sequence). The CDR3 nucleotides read TGTGCCAGCAGCTTAGGTCCGAGGCTAGCGGGAGGGAAGAATGAGCAGTTCTTC. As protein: CASSLGPRLAGGKNEQFF.

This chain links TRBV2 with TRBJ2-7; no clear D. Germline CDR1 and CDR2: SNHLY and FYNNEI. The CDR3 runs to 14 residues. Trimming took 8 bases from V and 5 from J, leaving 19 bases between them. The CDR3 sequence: CASLQDQAGDEQYF. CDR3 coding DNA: TGTGCCAGCCTTCAGGATCAAGCTGGCGACGAGCAGTACTTC.

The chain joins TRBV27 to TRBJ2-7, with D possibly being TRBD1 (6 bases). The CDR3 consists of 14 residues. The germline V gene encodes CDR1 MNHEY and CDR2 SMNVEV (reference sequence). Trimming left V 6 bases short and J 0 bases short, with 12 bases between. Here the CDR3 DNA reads TGTGCCAGCAGCCGGACAGAGCCCTCCTACGAGCAGTACTTC. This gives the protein CASSRTEPSYEQYF.

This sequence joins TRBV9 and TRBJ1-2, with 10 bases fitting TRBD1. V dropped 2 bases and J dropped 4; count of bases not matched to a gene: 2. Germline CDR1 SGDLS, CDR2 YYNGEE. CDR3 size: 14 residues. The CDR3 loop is CASSVDRGSYGYTF. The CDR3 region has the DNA TGTGCCAGCAGCGTGGACAGGGGGTCCTATGGCTACACCTTC.

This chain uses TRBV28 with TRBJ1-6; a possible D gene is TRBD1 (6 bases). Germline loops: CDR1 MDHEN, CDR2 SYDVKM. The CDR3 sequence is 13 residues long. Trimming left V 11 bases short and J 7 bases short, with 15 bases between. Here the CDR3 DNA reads TGTGCCGCCCTAGGGGGGGTAAATTCACCCCTCCACTTT. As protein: CAALGGVNSPLHF. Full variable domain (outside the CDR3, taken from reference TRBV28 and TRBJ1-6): DVKVTQSSRYLVKRTGEKVFLECVQDMDHENMFWYRQDPGLGLRLIYFSYDVKMKEKGDIPEGYSVSREKKERFSLILESASTNQTSMYLCAALGGVNSPLHFGNGTRLTVT.

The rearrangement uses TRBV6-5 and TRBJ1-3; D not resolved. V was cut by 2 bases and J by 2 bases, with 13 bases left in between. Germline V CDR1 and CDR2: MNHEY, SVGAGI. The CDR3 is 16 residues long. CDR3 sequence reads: CASSYMSGSTGNTIYF. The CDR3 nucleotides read TGTGCCAGCAGTTACATGTCGGGATCAACTGGAAACACCATATATTTT.

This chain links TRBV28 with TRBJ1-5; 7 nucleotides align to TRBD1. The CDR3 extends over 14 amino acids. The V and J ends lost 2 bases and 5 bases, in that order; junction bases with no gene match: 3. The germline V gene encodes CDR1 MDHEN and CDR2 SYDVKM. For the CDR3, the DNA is TGTGCCAGCAGTTTAGGACAGGATTATCAGCCCCAGCATTTT. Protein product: CASSLGQDYQPQHF.